This T cell receptor beta chain was captured in a study of CD8 T cells in Susac syndrome. Regarding this clonotype: Its antigen is unknown.

RNA totalling roughly 0.5 to 1 ug underwent reverse transcription with random hexamers. TCRdb re-called the immunoSEQ multiplex PCR reads through MiXCR, storing one row per CDR3 protein. The sample contains about 190,000 distinct CDR3 sequences, approximately 93% of which appear only once. V lost 7 bases and J lost 4, with 17 bases in between. Germline V lookup: CDR1 MNHNS, CDR2 SASEGT. The CDR3 extends over 15 amino acids. Blood CD8+ and CD4+ T cells underwent high-throughput TCR beta sequencing. The CD8+ and CD4+ T cells were negatively isolated, with the TEMRA cells enriched by FACS. Points from the study as a whole: The authors acknowledged that the study's TCR sequencing and HLA analysis involved relatively few individuals.

J is TRBJ2-1 and V is TRBV6-1; maybe TRBD1 (6 bases). Sequencing input: CD4+ T cells from PBMCs. The receptor was isolated from a human donor in good health. DNA for the CDR3: TGTGCCAGCATTCAAGGACAGTCTCAATACAATGAGCAGTTCTTC. Translating it yields CASIQGQSQYNEQFF.